The present TCR beta chain was sequenced within a study of regulatory T cells in long-lasting Graves disease. Study-wide results and limits: Exclusively peripheral blood, rather than thyroid tissue, was studied.

According to the study, TCR beta libraries were built with iRepertoire HTBI primers and CDR3-region Arm-PCR. MiXCR, run by TCRdb on the multiplex PCR reads, gives a single entry per CDR3 protein. The data contain about 470,000 distinct CDR3 sequences, 20% to 25% of them singletons. This clonotype appeared a few times. Its antigen is not identified. Time point in this sample: persistent/refractory GD, antithyroid drugs over 5 years with positive TRAb. RNA isolated from PBMCs was used to make the TCR library. This specimen consisted of peripheral blood mononuclear cells (PBMCs), obtained when the disease was refractory, from a patient treated with antithyroid drugs. The sequence came from a female donor with Graves disease.

CDR3 region: CASTSEGQNTGELFF. DNA for the CDR3: TGTGCCAGCACCTCCGAAGGGCAGAACACCGGGGAGCTGTTTTTT. The J gene is TRBJ2-2, the V gene TRBV28; D remains unclear. Trimming took off 7 bases at V and 1 base at J, with 13 bases between the two ends. Germline values: CDR1 MDHEN, CDR2 SYDVKM. CDR3 length: 15 amino acids. Based on the CDR3 plus reference TRBV28 and TRBJ2-2, the full variable domain is DVKVTQSSRYLVKRTGEKVFLECVQDMDHENMFWYRQDPGLGLRLIYFSYDVKMKEKGDIPEGYSVSREKKERFSLILESASTNQTSMYLCASTSEGQNTGELFFGEGSRLTVL.